The rows below give T cell receptor beta chains drawn from one sample of a study of Graves' ophthalmopathy and Graves' hyperthyroidism. TCRdb reprocessed the multiplex PCR reads with MiXCR, giving one entry per CDR3 protein. The sample contains roughly 1.1 million distinct CDR3 sequences, 35% to 40% of which appear only once. Sequencing was performed on peripheral blood or thyroid tissue (not recorded which). These receptors were obtained from an adult man with Graves' hyperthyroidism. The CDR3 runs from the conserved cysteine through the conserved F or W. The D gene is left open where the match is weak. Size is stated for part of the rows, as once, few or many counts, or as a class when the clone is expanded.

TRBJ1-6	TRBV6-6	.	few	CASSYRGTGNSPLHF	TGTGCCAGCAGTTACCGCGGGACGGGGAATTCACCCCTCCACTTT
TRBJ1-1	TRBV5-1	.	.	CASIDGRTNTEAFF	TGCGCCAGCATCGACGGGAGAACGAACACTGAAGCTTTCTTT
TRBJ2-7	TRBV7-9	.	many	CASSFGQFGEQYF	TGTGCCAGCAGCTTCGGACAATTCGGCGAGCAGTACTTC
TRBJ2-7	TRBV7-3	TRBD1	.	CASNPGQGGYEQYF	TGTGCCAGCAACCCTGGACAGGGCGGATACGAGCAGTACTTC
TRBJ1-4	TRBV7-9	TRBD1	once	CASNVGTGDEKLFF	TGTGCCAGCAACGTGGGGACAGGGGATGAAAAACTGTTTTTT
TRBJ1-2	TRBV6-5	.	.	CASSYGVGGTNYGYTF	TGTGCCAGCAGTTACGGTGTCGGGGGTACTAACTATGGCTACACCTTC
TRBJ1-5	TRBV10-3	TRBD1	many	CASGTEHSNQPQHF	TGTGCCAGTGGGACAGAACATAGCAATCAGCCCCAGCATTTT
TRBJ1-2	TRBV7-9	TRBD1	many	CASSLQQGRGDGYTF	TGTGCCAGCAGCTTACAACAGGGGCGCGGAGATGGCTACACCTTC
TRBJ1-1	TRBV7-9	.	.	CASSYSFKKKNTEAFF	TGTGCCAGCAGCTACAGCTTCAAAAAGAAGAACACTGAAGCTTTCTTT
TRBJ2-7	TRBV14	.	.	CASSRQGRAYEQYF	TGTGCCAGCAGCCGGCAGGGCCGCGCCTACGAGCAGTACTTC
TRBJ2-7	TRBV24-1	.	many	CATSDGGTWPYEQYF	TGTGCCACCAGTGATGGGGGGACGTGGCCTTACGAGCAGTACTTC
TRBJ2-7	TRBV20-1	TRBD2	many	CSARGTSGHEQYF	TGCAGTGCCCGAGGGACTAGCGGCCACGAGCAGTACTTC
TRBJ2-5	TRBV9	.	.	CASSPGGQPNQYF	TGTGCCAGCAGCCCCGGGGGACAACCGAATCAGTACTTC
TRBJ1-5	TRBV5-1	TRBD1	few	CASSLDAQGGNSNQPQHF	TGCGCCAGCAGCTTGGATGCACAGGGGGGGAATAGCAATCAGCCCCAGCATTTT
TRBJ2-7	TRBV15	TRBD2	.	CATSDEGLAGGYEQYF	TGTGCCACCAGCGACGAAGGGCTAGCGGGAGGGTACGAGCAGTACTTC
TRBJ1-3	TRBV5-1	.	many	CASSQGSGNTIYF	TGCGCCAGCAGTCAGGGCTCTGGAAACACCATATATTTT
TRBJ2-7	TRBV5-1	.	.	CASRVRGYEQYF	TGCGCCAGCAGGGTGAGGGGATACGAGCAGTACTTC
TRBJ2-5	TRBV10-3	.	once	CAISESGSWGTQYF	TGTGCCATCAGTGAGTCGGGGTCCTGGGGAACCCAGTACTTC
TRBJ2-2	TRBV29-1	.	.	CSVSGLRGYTGELFF	TGCAGCGTTTCTGGACTCAGGGGCTACACCGGGGAGCTGTTTTTT
TRBJ2-5	TRBV5-4	TRBD2	.	CASSGIAGVKEETQYF	TGTGCCAGCAGCGGAATAGCGGGAGTTAAAGAGGAGACCCAGTACTTC
TRBJ2-5	TRBV7-9	.	few	CASSYPTGTETQYF	TGTGCCAGCAGCTACCCGACTGGGACAGAGACCCAGTACTTC
TRBJ2-5	TRBV5-6	TRBD1	.	CASRRQGMEETQYF	TGTGCCAGCAGACGACAGGGAATGGAAGAGACCCAGTACTTC
TRBJ2-5	TRBV29-1	TRBD1	few	CSVSRTGETQYF	TGCAGCGTTTCACGGACAGGAGAGACCCAGTACTTC
TRBJ1-1	TRBV19	.	many	CASSWGDTEAFF	TGTGCCAGTAGTTGGGGGGACACTGAAGCTTTCTTT
TRBJ2-6	TRBV20-1	.	once	CSASKGSANVLTF	TGCAGTGCTTCTAAGGGTTCGGCCAACGTCCTGACTTTC
TRBJ1-5	TRBV12-3/TRBV12-4	TRBD1	few	CASSLSNRGLGNQPQHF	TGTGCCAGCAGTTTATCTAACAGGGGTTTGGGGAATCAGCCCCAGCATTTT
TRBJ1-5	TRBV29-1	TRBD1	once	CSVVWTGQPQHF	TGCAGCGTTGTCTGGACAGGCCAGCCCCAGCATTTT
TRBJ1-1	TRBV7-8	.	few	CASSPRITGLNTEAFF	TGTGCCAGCAGCCCCCGTATAACAGGGCTAAACACTGAAGCTTTCTTT
TRBJ2-7	TRBV7-2	TRBD2	.	CASSQTSYSYEQHF	TGTGCCAGCAGCCAGACTAGCTACTCCTACGAGCAGCACTTC
TRBJ1-2	TRBV29-1	.	many	CSVEDARGGYGYTF	TGCAGCGTTGAAGATGCTCGGGGAGGGTATGGCTACACCTTC
TRBJ2-7	TRBV11-2	.	.	CASSPIAGVDYEQYF	TGTGCCAGCAGCCCGATCGCAGGGGTTGACTACGAGCAGTACTTC
TRBJ2-7	TRBV19	TRBD1	few	CASSITGQGFYEQYF	TGTGCCAGTAGTATAACGGGACAGGGATTCTACGAGCAGTACTTC
TRBJ2-7	TRBV6-5	TRBD1	few	CASRNLQGGSGQYF	TGTGCCAGCCGAAACTTACAGGGGGGTTCGGGGCAGTACTTC
TRBJ2-5	TRBV20-1	TRBD2	many	CSAFDLAGIGETQYF	TGCAGTGCCTTCGATCTAGCGGGGATTGGGGAGACCCAGTACTTC
TRBJ1-2	TRBV10-3	TRBD1	many	CAINDRPRTGLLGYTF	TGTGCCATCAATGATCGGCCGCGGACAGGGTTGTTAGGCTACACCTTC
TRBJ1-6	TRBV19	.	.	CASSRLGDSPLHF	TGTGCCAGTAGCCGCTTAGGGGATTCACCCCTCCACTTT
TRBJ1-2	TRBV6-2/TRBV6-3	.	.	CASSYSSSGVYGYTF	TGTGCCAGCAGTTACTCGAGTAGTGGGGTCTATGGCTACACCTTC
TRBJ1-1	TRBV4-1	.	few	CASSHPPRGWTEAFF	TGCGCCAGCAGCCACCCCCCTAGGGGTTGGACTGAAGCTTTCTTT
TRBJ2-5	TRBV10-1	TRBD1	few	CASSAIGTGQETQYF	TGCGCCAGCAGTGCAATCGGGACAGGGCAAGAGACCCAGTACTTC
TRBJ1-6	TRBV7-2	TRBD1	.	CASTRSGGRSPLHF	TGTGCCAGCACCCGGTCAGGGGGACGATCACCCCTCCACTTT
TRBJ1-1	TRBV5-4	TRBD1	.	CASSSKGQGGTEAFF	TGTGCCAGCAGCTCGAAGGGACAGGGAGGCACTGAAGCTTTCTTT
TRBJ1-3	TRBV29-1	TRBD1	.	CSAETGGVGNTIYF	TGCAGCGCCGAGACAGGGGGCGTCGGAAACACCATATATTTT
TRBJ1-4	TRBV29-1	.	.	CSVPPEEGKGEKLFF	TGCAGCGTCCCGCCTGAAGAGGGTAAAGGGGAAAAACTGTTTTTT
TRBJ1-4	TRBV10-3	.	.	CAISESYSWEKLFF	TGTGCCATCAGTGAGTCGTACAGTTGGGAAAAACTGTTTTTT
TRBJ1-4	TRBV10-3	TRBD1	.	CASDRGNEKLFF	TGTGCCAGCGACAGGGGTAATGAAAAACTGTTTTTT
TRBJ1-4	TRBV7-6	TRBD1	many	CASSSSPGQLNEKLFF	TGTGCCAGCAGCTCCTCACCGGGACAGCTTAATGAAAAACTGTTTTTT
TRBJ2-5	TRBV7-9	TRBD1	.	CASSGRQGEETQYF	TGTGCCAGCAGCGGTAGACAGGGAGAAGAGACCCAGTACTTC
TRBJ1-2	TRBV10-3	.	.	CASSFRGGHGYTF	TGTGCCAGCAGTTTTCGAGGGGGTCATGGCTACACCTTC
TRBJ2-3	TRBV7-3	TRBD2	.	CASSLGLAVSDTQYF	TGTGCCAGCAGCTTAGGACTAGCGGTATCAGATACGCAGTATTTT
TRBJ1-2	TRBV12-3/TRBV12-4	.	many	CASSFSARNYGYTF	TGTGCCAGCAGTTTTTCCGCACGGAACTATGGCTACACCTTC
TRBJ2-3	TRBV11-2	.	.	CASSAWTASTDTQYF	TGTGCCAGCAGCGCGTGGACGGCTAGCACAGATACGCAGTATTTT
TRBJ1-5	TRBV19	.	many	CASRQGVGNQPQHF	TGTGCCAGTCGGCAGGGAGTCGGCAATCAGCCCCAGCATTTT
TRBJ2-2	TRBV5-1	.	.	CASSGKQGRYTGELFF	TGCGCCAGCAGCGGTAAACAGGGGAGGTACACCGGGGAGCTGTTTTTT
TRBJ2-7	TRBV7-9	.	.	CASTKGAVGEQYF	TGTGCCAGCACCAAGGGCGCCGTCGGCGAGCAGTACTTC
TRBJ2-7	TRBV19	.	many	CASSIDGWGEQYF	TGTGCCAGTAGTATCGACGGTTGGGGCGAGCAGTACTTC
TRBJ1-4	TRBV5-4	.	.	CASSSINRDATNEKLFF	TGTGCCAGCAGCTCTATAAACAGGGATGCAACTAATGAAAAACTGTTTTTT
TRBJ2-7	TRBV4-2	TRBD1	.	CASMAGQGAEQYF	TGTGCCAGTATGGCGGGACAGGGGGCCGAGCAGTACTTC
TRBJ1-1	TRBV12-3/TRBV12-4	.	once	CASSSPFPDQGGTEAFF	TGTGCCAGCAGCTCTCCCTTCCCGGACCAGGGCGGCACTGAAGCTTTCTTT
TRBJ2-6	TRBV25-1	TRBD1	many	CASSSGTGTPGANVLTF	TGTGCCAGCAGTTCCGGGACAGGGACACCTGGGGCCAACGTCCTGACTTTC